The entry below describes one T cell receptor beta chain. Antigen unknown. The CDR3 has 13 residues. Trimming stripped 5 bases from V and 8 bases from J, with 15 bases between. Germline CDR1 is SEHNR and CDR2 is FQNEAQ (reference sequence). CD4+ T cell isolation took place after approximately 11 days of culture. BNT162b2 vaccine or mRNA-1273 vaccine was given to participants in two doses. The data were produced by immunoSEQ multiplex PCR, yet TCRdb's version contains in-frame clones alone and is incomplete. The table shows fewer than 75,000 clones, with about 81% occurring only once. The data were taken from a study of vaccination effects on CD4 cells after COVID-19. About the research overall: Every well got a few million PBMC, which were grown with about 10 IU/ml IL-2 and approximately 9.7 ug/ml peptides.

This clonotype was obtained from a human donor who received a COVID-19 vaccine. This specimen was CD4+ T cells from PBMCs cultured without peptide, taken after COVID-19 vaccination. The chain couples TRBV7-9 to TRBJ1-2; D remains ambiguous. In DNA, the CDR3 is TGTGCCAGCAGCCCGGCCCTTGGAGGGGGCTACACCTTC. Encoded protein: CASSPALGGGYTF.